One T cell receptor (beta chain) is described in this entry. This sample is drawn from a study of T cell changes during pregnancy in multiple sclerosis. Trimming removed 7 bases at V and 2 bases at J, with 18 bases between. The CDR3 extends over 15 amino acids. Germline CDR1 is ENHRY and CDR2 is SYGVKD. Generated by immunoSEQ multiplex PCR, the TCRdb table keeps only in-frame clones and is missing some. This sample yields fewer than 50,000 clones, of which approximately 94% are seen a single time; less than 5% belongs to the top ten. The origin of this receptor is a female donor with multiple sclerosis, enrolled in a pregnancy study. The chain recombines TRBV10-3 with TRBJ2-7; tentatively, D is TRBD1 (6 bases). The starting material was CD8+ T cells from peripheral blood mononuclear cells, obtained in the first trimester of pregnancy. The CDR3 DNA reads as TGTGCCATCACCCTGGGTAGGACAGCTACCTACGAGCAGTACTTC. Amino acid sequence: CAITLGRTATYEQYF.